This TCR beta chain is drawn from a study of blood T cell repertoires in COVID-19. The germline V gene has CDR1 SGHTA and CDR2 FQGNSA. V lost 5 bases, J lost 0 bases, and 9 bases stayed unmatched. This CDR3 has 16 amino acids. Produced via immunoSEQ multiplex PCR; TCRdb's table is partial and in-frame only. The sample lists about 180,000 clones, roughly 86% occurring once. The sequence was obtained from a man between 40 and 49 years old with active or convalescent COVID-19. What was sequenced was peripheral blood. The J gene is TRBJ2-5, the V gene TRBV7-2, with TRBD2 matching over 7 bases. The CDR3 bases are TGTGCCAGCAGCCCGCCGGGCGGGGGTTACCAAGAGACCCAGTACTTC. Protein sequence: CASSPPGGGYQETQYF. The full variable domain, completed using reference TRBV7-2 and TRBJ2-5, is GAGVSQSPSNKVTEKGKDVELRCDPISGHTALYWYRQSLGQGLEFLIYFQGNSAPDKSGLPSDRFSAERTGGSVSTLTIQRTQQEDSAVYLCASSPPGGGYQETQYFGPGTRLLVL.